The 6 T cell receptor beta chains presented below share a single source sample, sequenced in a study of T cells in localized non-small cell lung cancer. TCRdb keeps only in-frame clones here, not all; method: immunoSEQ multiplex PCR. The table has nearly 35,000 clones, more than 85% seen once; the top ten hold 12%. The sequenced sample was peripheral blood mononuclear cells, obtained before any cancer treatment. The receptors come from a female donor of 60 years or more with stage II lung adenocarcinoma.

The chain uses TRBV7-9 and TRBJ2-1; 8 positions agree with TRBD1. J gave up 5 bases and V 2 bases, and 5 bases lay outside the gene matches. Germline CDR1 reads SEHNR; CDR2 reads FQNEAQ (reference sequence). The CDR3 totals 15 residues. The CDR3 spells CASSLPGTGNNEQFF. The CDR3 DNA reads as TGTGCCAGCAGCTTACCCGGGACAGGAAACAATGAGCAGTTCTTC.

The V and J genes are TRBV6-6 and TRBJ1-2; D is unclear. The CDR3 is made up of 13 amino acids. V was pared by 4 bases and J by 2 bases, with 8 bases between. Germline V gene lookup returns CDR1 MNHNY and CDR2 SVGAGI (reference sequence). The CDR3 sequence is CASSLLRNYGYTF. In DNA, the CDR3 is TGTGCCAGCAGTTTGTTGCGGAACTATGGCTACACCTTC.

V gene TRBV28 combines with J gene TRBJ2-1; 9 bases match TRBD1. Germline values: CDR1 MDHEN, CDR2 SYDVKM. There are 17 residues in the CDR3. The J segment lost 7 bases and the V segment lost 3 bases, leaving 13 bases of the junction unmatched. The CDR3 region has the DNA TGTGCCAGCAGTTTCTGGAGAGACAGGGGGGCTTATAATGAGCAGTTCTTC. Its translation: CASSFWRDRGAYNEQFF.

The chain combines TRBV27 with TRBJ1-5; D may be TRBD1 (5 bases). The CDR3 consists of 14 residues. The germline V gene encodes CDR1 MNHEY and CDR2 SMNVEV (reference sequence). The germline V and J ends were trimmed by 2 bases and 4 bases, with 9 bases remaining between them. The chain's CDR3 is CASSLPGWNQPQHF. In DNA form, the CDR3 reads TGTGCCAGCAGTTTACCAGGGTGGAATCAGCCCCAGCATTTT.

The V and J genes are TRBV11-2 and TRBJ2-5; 13 bases fit TRBD2. This CDR3 spans 16 amino acids. Germline values: CDR1 SGHAT, CDR2 FQNNGV. J gave up 5 bases and V 4 bases, and 7 bases lay outside the gene matches. CDR3: CASSSLAGGSGETQYF. The CDR3 nucleotides are TGTGCCAGCAGCTCACTAGCGGGGGGGTCCGGGGAGACCCAGTACTTC.

J is TRBJ1-1 and V is TRBV7-3; D remains unclear. Germline CDR1 and CDR2: SGHTA and FQGTGA. Trimming left V 4 bases short and J 0 bases short, with 12 bases between. The CDR3 has 15 amino acids. The DNA of the CDR3 is TGTGCCAGCAGCTCGAATAGTCAATTGAACACTGAAGCTTTCTTT. This translates into CASSSNSQLNTEAFF. The variable domain in full, completed from reference TRBV7-3 and TRBJ1-1, reads GAGVSQTPSNKVTEKGKYVELRCDPISGHTALYWYRQSLGQGPEFLIYFQGTGAADDSGLPNDRFFAVRPEGSVSTLKIQRTERGDSAVYLCASSSNSQLNTEAFFGQGTRLTVV.